This T cell receptor (beta chain) was found in a study of beta chain features in type 1 diabetes. Regarding the study as a whole: HLA influence on TCRB rearrangement stayed unresolved here. Sampled from patients, naive, central memory and Treg TCRB repertoires appeared more similar than those sampled from healthy donors.

CD45RO/CCR7/CD25/CD127/CD95/CD27 separated CD4+ naive, central memory, regulatory and stem cell-like memory cells by sorting. The purity of all sorted populations exceeded 98%. On this clone itself: Its target is unknown.

V lost 5 bases, J lost 6 bases, and 23 bases lay in between. Looked up from germline, CDR1 is MNHEY and CDR2 is SMNVEV (reference sequence). The length of the CDR3 is 17 residues. The sequenced template was cDNA made from the entire isolated RNA. Here immunoSEQ multiplex PCR was the method, and the copy in TCRdb shows in-frame clones only, minus some. The sample consists of 900,000 or so clones, roughly a sixth of them appearing once. The clonotype comes from a woman aged 18 to 35 in good health. V gene TRBV27 combines with J gene TRBJ1-3; possibly TRBD1 for D (5 bases). Sequencing was done on a sample of naive CD4+ T cells from blood. The CDR3 DNA reads as TGTGCCAGCAGTCTAAGGGGAGGCAACGTCGGCGAAAACACCATATATTTT. Its translation is CASSLRGGNVGENTIYF.